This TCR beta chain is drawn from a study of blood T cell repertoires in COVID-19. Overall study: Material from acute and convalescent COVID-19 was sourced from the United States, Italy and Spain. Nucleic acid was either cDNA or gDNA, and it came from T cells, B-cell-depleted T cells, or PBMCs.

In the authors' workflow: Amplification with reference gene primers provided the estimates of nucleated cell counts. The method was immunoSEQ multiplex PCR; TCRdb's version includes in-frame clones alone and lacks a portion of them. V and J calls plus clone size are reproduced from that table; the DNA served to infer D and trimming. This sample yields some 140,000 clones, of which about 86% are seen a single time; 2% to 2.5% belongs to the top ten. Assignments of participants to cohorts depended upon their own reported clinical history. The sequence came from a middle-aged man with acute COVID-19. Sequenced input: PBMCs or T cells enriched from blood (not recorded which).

CDR3 nucleotides: TGTGCCAGTAGTCGGGGGCTGACAGGGGTCGAAGCTTTCTTT. Translation: CASSRGLTGVEAFF. The rearrangement uses TRBV19 and TRBJ1-1, with 8 bases lining up with TRBD1. V shed 5 bases and J 8 bases; nucleotides not matched to a gene: 10. The CDR3 runs to 14 residues. In germline, CDR1 is LNHDA, CDR2 SQIVND (reference sequence). The full variable domain, rest sourced from reference TRBV19 and TRBJ1-1, is DGGITQSPKYLFRKEGQNVTLSCEQNLNHDAMYWYRQDPGQGLRLIYYSQIVNDFQKGDIAEGYSVSREKKESFPLTVTSAQKNPTAFYLCASSRGLTGVEAFFGQGTRLTVV.